This TCR beta chain appears in the sequencing data of a study of cytomegalovirus exposure and HLA in healthy donors. Primers: 60 Vbeta forward and 13 Jbeta reverse. Method: immunoSEQ multiplex PCR; TCRdb's copy keeps in-frame clones and lacks some. The sample has about 190,000 clones, approximately 75% seen once; the top ten hold under 5%. Germline CDR1 is SGDLS and CDR2 is YYNGEE. Trimming at V came to 4 bases and at J to 5 bases, leaving 5 bases not matched to a gene. The CDR3 is 13 amino acids. This clone was detected a few times. This sequence was found in a man between 25 and 39 years old in good health and CMV-seropositive. Source material: PBMCs. V is TRBV9 and J is TRBJ2-5, with TRBD2 matching 7 bases. CDR3 nucleotide sequence: TGTGCCAGCAGCTCGTCACTAGCGGAGACCCAGTACTTC. It encodes CASSSSLAETQYF.